Below, 26 T cell receptor beta chains from the same sample are listed, as sequenced in a study of blood T cell repertoires in COVID-19. The repertoire was sequenced with immunoSEQ multiplex PCR; TCRdb's copy has only in-frame clones and lacks some. The profile shows roughly 100,000 clones, around 81% of them singletons. What was sequenced was peripheral blood. The receptors stem from an elderly man with acute or convalescent COVID-19.

The V and J genes are TRBV10-3 and TRBJ1-5, with 11 bases identical to TRBD1. The germline gives CDR1 ENHRY, CDR2 SYGVKD. This CDR3 contains 14 residues. The V segment lost 6 bases and the J segment 3 bases; nucleotides outside the gene matches: 1. This chain's CDR3 is CAIRGQGDNQPQHF. CDR3 DNA: TGTGCCATCAGGGGACAGGGGGACAATCAGCCCCAGCATTTT.

The V call is TRBV30, the J call TRBJ2-5; TRBD2 matches 8 bases. The germline V gene encodes CDR1 GTSNPN and CDR2 SVGIG (reference sequence). There are 14 residues in the CDR3. V trimming: 1 base; J trimming: 5 bases; junction bases outside the gene matches: 6. The CDR3 spells CAWSDWTSRETQYF. The CDR3 DNA reads as TGTGCCTGGAGTGACTGGACTAGCCGGGAGACCCAGTACTTC.

The V call is TRBV27, the J call TRBJ1-2, with 8 nucleotides matching TRBD1. Germline V lookup: CDR1 MNHEY, CDR2 SMNVEV (reference sequence). V was clipped by 6 bases and J by 0 bases; unmatched bases: 6. The CDR3 is 15 amino acids. The CDR3 loop reads CASRGNRGTNYGYTF. The CDR3 coding sequence is TGTGCCAGCAGGGGTAACAGGGGGACTAACTATGGCTACACCTTC.

This chain joins TRBV19 and TRBJ1-5; 7 nucleotides line up with TRBD1. Germline V gives CDR1 LNHDA, CDR2 SQIVND (reference sequence). V was pared by 4 bases and J by 6 bases, with 6 bases of the junction left unmatched. The CDR3 consists of 14 residues. The CDR3 here is CASSTNRGGQPQHF. The CDR3 DNA is TGTGCCAGTAGTACGAACAGGGGTGGTCAGCCCCAGCATTTT.

This clone was detected only a few times. The chain recombines TRBV7-3 with TRBJ2-2; 8 positions agree with TRBD1. The CDR3 runs 17 residues. Germline values: CDR1 SGHTA, CDR2 FQGTGA. V dropped 4 bases and J dropped 1; count of bases not matched to a gene: 8. The CDR3: CASSSTRTGLNTGELFF. The CDR3 nucleotides read TGTGCCAGCAGCTCCACAAGGACAGGGCTGAACACCGGGGAGCTGTTTTTT.

The rearrangement joins TRBV9 to TRBJ2-7, with unresolved D. This CDR3 is 14 amino acids long. Trimming took 0 bases from V and 2 from J, leaving 9 bases between them. Germline assignment: CDR1 SGDLS and CDR2 YYNGEE. As DNA, the CDR3 is TGTGCCAGCAGCGTAGAGCCGCAAGCCTACGAGCAGTACTTC. It yields the protein CASSVEPQAYEQYF.

This clone was seen a handful of times. The chain employs TRBV5-8 and TRBJ2-7, with 9 bases fitting TRBD1. Germline-derived CDR1 and CDR2 are SGHTS and YDEGEE. The V gene end was trimmed by 4 bases and the J gene end by 6 bases; junction bases not matched to a gene: 8. The CDR3 runs to 14 residues. The chain's CDR3 is CASSTGTGFSEQYF. In DNA, the CDR3 is TGTGCCAGCAGCACCGGGACAGGGTTCTCCGAGCAGTACTTC.

This clone occurred once. The V and J genes are TRBV5-1 and TRBJ2-5; TRBD2 matches at 8 bases. V gave up 7 bases and J gave up 7 bases; unmatched junction bases: 6. CDR1 is SGHRS and CDR2 is YFSETQ in the germline V gene. CDR3 length: 12 residues. This CDR3 reads CASSREGGTQYF. In DNA form, the CDR3 reads TGCGCCAGCTCACGGGAGGGTGGGACCCAGTACTTC.

This clone has more than one count but fewer than ten. The rearrangement links TRBV28 to TRBJ1-1; tentatively, D is TRBD1 (5 bases). Trimming shortened V by 5 bases and J by 0 bases, and 13 bases separated the two germline ends. The CDR3 sequence is 15 residues long. Germline-derived CDR1 and CDR2 are MDHEN and SYDVKM. CDR3 loop: CASSPTRAVNTEAFF. CDR3 bases: TGTGCCAGCAGTCCTACCAGGGCGGTGAACACTGAAGCTTTCTTT. The complete variable domain, with remaining parts taken from reference TRBV28 and TRBJ1-1, reads DVKVTQSSRYLVKRTGEKVFLECVQDMDHENMFWYRQDPGLGLRLIYFSYDVKMKEKGDIPEGYSVSREKKERFSLILESASTNQTSMYLCASSPTRAVNTEAFFGQGTRLTVV.

The table lists this clone with a count of one. The rearrangement joins TRBV5-1 to TRBJ2-5, with 7 bases lining up with TRBD1. V gave up 4 bases and J gave up 3 bases; unmatched junction bases: 6. CDR1 SGHRS and CDR2 YFSETQ come from the germline V gene. This CDR3 region has 14 residues. CDR3 sequence reads: CASSRSGQEETQYF. The CDR3 DNA reads TGCGCCAGCAGCCGAAGCGGACAGGAAGAGACCCAGTACTTC.

This chain connects TRBV2 to TRBJ2-5, with 7 nucleotides matching TRBD2. The germline V gene encodes CDR1 SNHLY and CDR2 FYNNEI. J was trimmed by 6 bases and V by 3 bases; bases with no gene match: 4. The CDR3 sequence is 13 residues long. Here the CDR3 reads CASSEGGVKTQYF. The CDR3 DNA reads as TGTGCCAGCAGTGAGGGAGGGGTGAAGACCCAGTACTTC. Supplemented by reference TRBV2 and TRBJ2-5, the full variable domain reads EPEVTQTPSHQVTQMGQEVILRCVPISNHLYFYWYRQILGQKVEFLVSFYNNEISEKSEIFDDQFSVERPDGSNFTLKIRSTKLEDSAMYFCASSEGGVKTQYFGPGTRLLVL.

The chain has TRBV30 and TRBJ2-5; 7 bases fit TRBD1. V lost 5 bases to trimming and J lost 7 bases; unmatched junction nucleotides: 7. There are 12 residues in the CDR3. CDR1 and CDR2 (germline): GTSNPN, SVGIG (reference sequence). The CDR3 here is CAWEQGTGTQYF. The CDR3 DNA reads as TGTGCCTGGGAACAGGGGACGGGGACCCAGTACTTC.

The genes are TRBV18 and TRBJ2-2; tentative D call: TRBD2 (6 bases). The CDR3 sequence is 16 residues long. With 4 bases removed from V and 0 bases from J, the gap between germline ends came to 12 bases. Germline values: CDR1 KGHSH, CDR2 LQKENI. The CDR3 here is CASSLGTPSNTGELFF. The CDR3 DNA sequence: TGTGCCAGCTCACTCGGGACTCCCTCGAACACCGGGGAGCTGTTTTTT.

There are a few counts of this clone. V gene TRBV5-1 combines with J gene TRBJ2-1, with D maybe TRBD2 (5 bases). Trimming stripped 4 bases from V and 9 bases from J, with 20 bases between. The length of the CDR3 is 15 residues. Germline-derived CDR1 and CDR2 are SGHRS and YFSETQ. This chain's CDR3 is CASSPNGRSLIEQFF. CDR3 DNA: TGCGCCAGCAGCCCGAATGGGAGAAGCCTTATTGAGCAGTTCTTC.

As DNA, the CDR3 is TGTGCCAGCAGTGACTCGCTCGGGACAGCACCCTACAATGAGCAGTTCTTC. Translating gives CASSDSLGTAPYNEQFF. The genes are TRBV6-4 and TRBJ2-1, with 7 bases aligning to TRBD1. This CDR3 contains 17 residues. V trimming: 0 bases; J trimming: 2 bases; junction bases outside the gene matches: 7. Germline-derived CDR1 and CDR2 are MRHNA and SNTAGT.

This rearrangement joins TRBV11-2 to TRBJ2-1; 7 bases are shared with TRBD1. There are 16 residues in the CDR3. The V gene's germline CDR1 is SGHAT and CDR2 FQNNGV. J lost 2 bases, V lost 4 bases, and 8 bases had no gene match. The CDR3 reads CASSWSHRGPYNEQFF. The CDR3 region has the DNA TGTGCCAGCAGCTGGTCCCACAGGGGCCCCTACAATGAGCAGTTCTTC.

The gene calls are TRBV30 and TRBJ1-1, with TRBD1 as a possible D gene (6 bases). V was trimmed by 4 bases and J by 3 bases, leaving 15 bases between them. Germline-derived CDR1 and CDR2 are GTSNPN and SVGIG (reference sequence). There are 14 residues in the CDR3. CDR3 sequence (DNA): TGTGCCTGGACATGGGGGCGCGCGGACACTGAAGCTTTCTTT. This translates into CAWTWGRADTEAFF. Variable domain in full (rest from reference TRBV30 and TRBJ1-1): SQTIHQWPATLVQPVGSPLSLECTVEGTSNPNLYWYRQAAGRGLQLLFYSVGIGQISSEVPQNLSASRPQDRQFILSSKKLLLSDSGFYLCAWTWGRADTEAFFGQGTRLTVV.

The genes are TRBV7-2 and TRBJ2-1, with 7 nucleotides matching TRBD2. The CDR3 consists of 16 residues. CDR1 and CDR2 from the germline V gene are SGHTA and FQGNSA. V shed 1 base, J shed 4 bases, and the junction held 7 bases outside the gene matches. CDR3 nucleotide sequence: TGTGCCAGCAGCTTAGGCGGGAGTAGTATATACAATGAGCAGTTCTTC. Translated: CASSLGGSSIYNEQFF.

The chain recombines TRBV7-3 with TRBJ2-2; D possibly corresponds to TRBD2 (5 bases). CDR1 and CDR2 from the germline V gene are SGHTA and FQGTGA. The CDR3 covers 16 residues. The ends were cut back, 2 bases at V and 1 base at J, with 11 bases in the middle. CDR3 nucleotides: TGTGCCAGCAGCTTATCACCTAGCCGGAACACCGGGGAGCTGTTTTTT. Translating gives CASSLSPSRNTGELFF.

This rearrangement joins TRBV13 to TRBJ2-7, with D possibly matching TRBD2 (5 bases). This CDR3 region has 16 residues. The germline gives CDR1 PRHDT, CDR2 FYEKMQ (reference sequence). Trimming took off 2 bases at V and 0 bases at J, with 14 bases between the two ends. Here the CDR3 reads CASSLMAGGASYEQYF. CDR3 sequence (DNA): TGTGCCAGCAGCTTAATGGCAGGAGGTGCCTCCTACGAGCAGTACTTC.

The chain has TRBV18 and TRBJ2-7, with D maybe TRBD1 (5 bases). The CDR3 is made up of 15 amino acids. Trimming removed 2 bases from V and 0 bases from J, with 11 bases in between. The germline CDR1 and CDR2 sequences are KGHSH and LQKENI. The chain's CDR3 is CASSPVTVNSYEQYF. DNA of the CDR3: TGTGCCAGCTCACCAGTGACAGTTAACTCCTACGAGCAGTACTTC.

The chain is built from TRBV19 and TRBJ1-1; 7 bases fit TRBD1. V lost 4 bases to trimming and J lost 5 bases; unmatched junction nucleotides: 10. The CDR3 is 15 amino acids. The germline CDR1 and CDR2 sequences are LNHDA and SQIVND (reference sequence). The CDR3 bases are TGTGCCAGTAGTACTCGCCCAGGGGGTAAGACTGAAGCTTTCTTT. This codes for CASSTRPGGKTEAFF.

This chain joins TRBV4-3 and TRBJ2-6; D ambiguous. Looked up from germline, CDR1 is LGHNA and CDR2 is YSLEER. The CDR3 spans 17 residues. V was clipped by 0 bases and J by 0 bases, with 9 bases between them. The CDR3 protein is CASSQDSTASGANVLTF. The CDR3 nucleotides are TGCGCCAGCAGCCAAGATAGCACGGCCTCTGGGGCCAACGTCCTGACTTTC.

The V and J genes are TRBV18 and TRBJ2-2, with TRBD2 identical over 9 bases. The length of the CDR3 is 17 residues. V shed 0 bases, J shed 4 bases, and the junction held 6 bases outside the gene matches. Germline V gene sequence: CDR1 KGHSH, CDR2 LQKENI. The CDR3 DNA is TGTGCCAGCTCACCACCACAGACTAGCGGCTTCACCGGGGAGCTGTTTTTT. Translated, it gives CASSPPQTSGFTGELFF.

This clone was seen only once. J is TRBJ1-1 and V is TRBV29-1, with 7 bases matching TRBD1. V lost 7 bases to trimming and J lost 11 bases; unmatched junction nucleotides: 10. The germline gives CDR1 SQVTM, CDR2 ANQGSEA. The CDR3 extends over 11 amino acids. As DNA, the CDR3 is TGCAGCGCTGGGCAACAGGGGACCGCTTTCTTT. Its translation is CSAGQQGTAFF. Based on the CDR3 plus reference TRBV29-1 and TRBJ1-1, the full variable domain is SAVISQKPSRDICQRGTSLTIQCQVDSQVTMMFWYRQQPGQSLTLIATANQGSEATYESGFVIDKFPISRPNLTFSTLTVSNMSPEDSSIYLCSAGQQGTAFFGQGTRLTVV.

The chain uses TRBV27 and TRBJ2-5; 8 bases are a match to TRBD1. Germline CDR1 MNHEY, CDR2 SMNVEV (reference sequence). The ends lost 5 bases at V and 5 bases at J; junction bases unmatched: 7. CDR3 length equals 14 residues. CDR3 coding DNA: TGTGCCAGCAGTCCGGGACAGGCCTGGGAGACCCAGTACTTC. Translation gives CASSPGQAWETQYF.